This record covers a single T cell receptor beta chain. Its antigen is currently unknown. The donors comprised healthy bone marrow donors. CDR3 length equals 12 residues. Trimming removed 0 bases from V and 4 bases from J, with 5 bases in between. CDR1 is SGHDT and CDR2 is YYEEEE in the germline V gene. This specimen comes from a study of cytomegalovirus exposure and HLA in healthy donors. Across the study: Findings of an earlier analysis included over 95 million unique TCR beta sequences from 180 million or so T cells.

Whole-study results and caveats: Trimming of TCR beta V- and J-genes showed a link, identified in a later analysis, to a missense DCLRE1C variant.

Vbeta (60) and Jbeta (13) primers were used in the PCR. Using immunoSEQ multiplex PCR, the repertoire was profiled, and TCRdb retains in-frame clones only, with some absent. The sample carries 170,000 or so clones, 70% to 85% recorded once. The sequenced material came from PBMCs. The gene calls are TRBV5-6 and TRBJ2-7; D is uncertain. The clonotype originates from a woman in her thirties in good health and CMV-seropositive. The DNA for the CDR3 is TGTGCCAGCAGCTTGGTGAGTTACGAGCAGTACTTC. Translation gives CASSLVSYEQYF.